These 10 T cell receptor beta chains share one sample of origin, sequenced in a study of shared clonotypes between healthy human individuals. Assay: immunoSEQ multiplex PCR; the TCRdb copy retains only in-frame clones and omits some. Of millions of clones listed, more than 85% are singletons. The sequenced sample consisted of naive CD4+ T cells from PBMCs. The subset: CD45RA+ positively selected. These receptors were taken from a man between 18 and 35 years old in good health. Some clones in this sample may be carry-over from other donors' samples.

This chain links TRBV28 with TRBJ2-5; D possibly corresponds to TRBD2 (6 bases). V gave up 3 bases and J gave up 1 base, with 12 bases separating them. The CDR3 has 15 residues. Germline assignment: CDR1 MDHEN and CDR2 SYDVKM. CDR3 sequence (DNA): TGTGCCAGCAGTTTCATGACTAGTTCCCAAGAGACCCAGTACTTC. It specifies CASSFMTSSQETQYF.

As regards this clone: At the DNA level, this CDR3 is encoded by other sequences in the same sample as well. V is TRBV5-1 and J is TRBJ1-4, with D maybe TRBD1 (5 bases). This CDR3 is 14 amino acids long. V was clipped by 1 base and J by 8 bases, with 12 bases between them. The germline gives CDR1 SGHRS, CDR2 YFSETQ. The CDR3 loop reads CASSLSGQGEKLFF. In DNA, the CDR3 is TGCGCCAGCAGCTTGTCTGGGCAGGGAGAAAAACTGTTTTTT.

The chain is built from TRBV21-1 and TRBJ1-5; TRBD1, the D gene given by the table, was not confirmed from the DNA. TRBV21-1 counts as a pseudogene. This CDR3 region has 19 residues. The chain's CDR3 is CASSKAGQGRTYSNQPQHF. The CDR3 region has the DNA TGTGCCAGCAGCAAAGCGGGGCAAGGCCGCACTTATAGCAATCAGCCCCAGCATTTT.

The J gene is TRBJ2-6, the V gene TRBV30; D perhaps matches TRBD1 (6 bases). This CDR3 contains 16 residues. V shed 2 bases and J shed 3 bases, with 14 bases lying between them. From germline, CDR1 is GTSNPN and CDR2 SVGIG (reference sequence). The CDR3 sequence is CAWSPPSGVGANVLTF. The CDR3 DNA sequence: TGTGCCTGGAGTCCCCCTTCAGGGGTTGGGGCCAACGTCCTGACTTTC.

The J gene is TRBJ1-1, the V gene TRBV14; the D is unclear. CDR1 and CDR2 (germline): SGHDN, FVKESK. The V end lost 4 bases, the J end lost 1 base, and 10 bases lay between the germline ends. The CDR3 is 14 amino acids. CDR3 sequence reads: CASSPSQSNTEAFF. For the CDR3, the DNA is TGTGCCAGCAGCCCCAGTCAGTCGAACACTGAAGCTTTCTTT.

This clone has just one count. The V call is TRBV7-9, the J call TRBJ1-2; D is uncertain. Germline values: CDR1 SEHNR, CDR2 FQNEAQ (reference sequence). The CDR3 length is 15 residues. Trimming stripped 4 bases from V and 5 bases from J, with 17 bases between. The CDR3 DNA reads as TGTGCCAGCAGCTCCGACTTCCCTAAAGAATATGGCTACACCTTC. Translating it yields CASSSDFPKEYGYTF.

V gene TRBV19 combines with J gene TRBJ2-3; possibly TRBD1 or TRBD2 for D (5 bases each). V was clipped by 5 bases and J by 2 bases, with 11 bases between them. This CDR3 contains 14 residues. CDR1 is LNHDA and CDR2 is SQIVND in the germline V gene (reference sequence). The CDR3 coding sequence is TGTGCCAGTAGTCCATCCGGGACCACAGATACGCAGTATTTT. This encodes CASSPSGTTDTQYF.

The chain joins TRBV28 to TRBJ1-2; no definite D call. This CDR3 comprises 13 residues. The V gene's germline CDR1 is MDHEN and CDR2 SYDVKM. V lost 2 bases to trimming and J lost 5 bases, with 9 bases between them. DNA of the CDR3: TGTGCCAGCAGTTTAGGGTATCGGTATGGCTACACCTTC. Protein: CASSLGYRYGYTF.

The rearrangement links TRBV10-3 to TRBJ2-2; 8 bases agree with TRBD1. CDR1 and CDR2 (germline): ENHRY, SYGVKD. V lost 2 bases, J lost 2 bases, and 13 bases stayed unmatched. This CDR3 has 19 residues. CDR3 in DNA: TGTGCCATCAGTGAGCACCGGGACAGGACCGCTTCAAACACCGGGGAGCTGTTTTTT. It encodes CAISEHRDRTASNTGELFF.

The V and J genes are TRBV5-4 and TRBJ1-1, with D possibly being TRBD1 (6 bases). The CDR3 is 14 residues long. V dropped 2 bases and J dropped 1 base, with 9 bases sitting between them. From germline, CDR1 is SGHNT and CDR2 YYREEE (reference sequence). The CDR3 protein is CASSFAGENTEAFF. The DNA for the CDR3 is TGTGCCAGCAGCTTTGCAGGGGAGAACACTGAAGCTTTCTTT. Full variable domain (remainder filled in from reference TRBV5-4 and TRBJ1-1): ETGVTQSPTHLIKTRGQQVTLRCSSQSGHNTVSWYQQALGQGPQFIFQYYREEENGRGNFPPRFSGLQFPNYSSELNVNALELDDSALYLCASSFAGENTEAFFGQGTRLTVV.